This TCR beta chain came from a study of chemoradiotherapy in HPV16-positive cancers. On the study more broadly: Candidate HPV-specific clones and shared TCR motifs came from a couple of HPV16-positive patients.

A remark on this clone: Its antigen remains unknown.

Overall study results and limits: During treatment, candidate HPV-specific clones and E7-related motifs expanded in tumor.

Repertoires were sampled repeatedly during chemoradiotherapy. TCRdb's copy holds only in-frame clones and misses some; the assay was immunoSEQ multiplex PCR. The repertoire holds 15,000 to 20,000 clones, about two thirds seen once, with roughly 8% in the top ten. The source material was tumor tissue, sampled from a patient who underwent chemoradiotherapy. The receptor comes from a human donor with HPV-associated anogenital cancer.

This CDR3 reads CASSDADTQYF. For the CDR3, the DNA is TGTGCCAGCAGTGACGCCGATACGCAGTATTTT. The V gene is TRBV2, the J gene TRBJ2-3, with no clear D. The germline V and J ends were trimmed by 3 bases and 6 bases, with 4 bases remaining between them. The length of the CDR3 is 11 residues. Looked up from germline, CDR1 is SNHLY and CDR2 is FYNNEI.